These 16 T cell receptor beta chains share one sample of origin, sequenced in a study of T cells in Graves' hyperthyroidism and ophthalmopathy. The CDR3 regions of TCR beta were amplified from RNA transcripts. HTBI primers were used for first-round RT-PCR of the TCR CDR3. TCRdb re-analysed the multiplex PCR reads in MiXCR, keeping a single row per CDR3 protein. The data show roughly 800,000 distinct CDR3 sequences, over 35% seen once. The source material was blood. The source is a man aged 18 to 35 with Graves' hyperthyroidism.

The V and J genes are TRBV5-5 and TRBJ2-7; D perhaps matches TRBD2 (6 bases). There are 15 residues in the CDR3. With 1 base removed from V and 0 bases from J, the gap between germline ends came to 11 bases. Germline assignment: CDR1 SGHKS and CDR2 YYEKEE (reference sequence). The CDR3 loop reads CASSLQGLGSYEQYF. In nucleotides, the CDR3 is TGTGCCAGCAGCTTGCAGGGACTCGGCTCCTACGAGCAGTACTTC.

This clonotype was recorded a few times. This rearrangement joins TRBV5-1 to TRBJ1-1; D possibly corresponds to TRBD1 (5 bases). The CDR3 has 14 amino acids. The germline V gene encodes CDR1 SGHRS and CDR2 YFSETQ. V was clipped by 1 base and J by 7 bases, with 14 bases between them. The CDR3 loop reads CASSLTSRALEAFF. CDR3 nucleotides: TGCGCCAGCAGCTTGACATCCAGGGCACTTGAAGCTTTCTTT.

A word on this clonotype: Given a much more abundant clone one base away, this may be a read error. The chain carries TRBV20-1 and TRBJ1-4; a possible D gene is TRBD1 (6 bases). Germline CDR1 and CDR2: DFQATT and SNEGSKA (reference sequence). The CDR3 length is 14 residues. The chain's CDR3 is CNATSRRGYEKLFF. Written as DNA, the CDR3 is TGCAATGCAACCTCGCGGAGGGGGTATGAAAAACTGTTTTTT.

This clonotype was observed many times. This chain joins TRBV10-3 and TRBJ2-5; D might be TRBD1 or TRBD2, each matching 5 bases. This CDR3 has 18 amino acids. V gave up 3 bases and J gave up 3 bases, with 23 bases separating them. CDR1 is ENHRY and CDR2 is SYGVKD in the germline V gene. As DNA, the CDR3 is TGTGCCATCAGTGACCCCACCGCCTCAGGGTCCGGGGAAGAGACCCAGTACTTC. Translated, it gives CAISDPTASGSGEETQYF.

The V and J genes are TRBV15 and TRBJ1-2; TRBD1 agrees at 9 bases. The length of the CDR3 is 13 residues. V lost 3 bases and J lost 5; bases outside the gene matches: 1. CDR1 is LNHNV and CDR2 is YYDKDF in the germline V gene (reference sequence). Here the CDR3 DNA reads TGTGCCACCAGCAGCGGGACAGGGTATGGCTACACCTTC. Protein sequence: CATSSGTGYGYTF.

The chain is built from TRBV12-3 or TRBV12-4 and TRBJ2-5, with 9 positions matching TRBD1. V shed 3 bases and J 2 bases; nucleotides not matched to a gene: 10. CDR3 length: 17 amino acids. In DNA form, the CDR3 reads TGTGCCAGCAGTTTTAGTATTGGACAGGGGACTCAAGAGACCCAGTACTTC. Residues: CASSFSIGQGTQETQYF.

The chain carries TRBV11-2 and TRBJ1-2, with a possible D match to TRBD1 (6 bases). CDR1 and CDR2 (germline): SGHAT, FQNNGV. Trimming removed 5 bases at V and 4 bases at J, with 17 bases between. The CDR3 has 15 residues. As DNA, the CDR3 is TGTGCCAGCAGCGGCCGCGAACAGGGAGCCTATGGCTACACCTTC. Encoded protein: CASSGREQGAYGYTF.

The CDR3 region has the DNA TGCGCCAGCAGAAGGGTCGGGGCGGAAAGTGAAGCTTTCTTT. Encoded protein: CASRRVGAESEAFF. The chain employs TRBV5-1 and TRBJ1-1, with D tentatively TRBD1 (5 bases). CDR1 is SGHRS and CDR2 is YFSETQ in the germline V gene. With 5 bases removed from V and 7 bases from J, the gap between germline ends came to 18 bases. The CDR3 is 14 residues long.

The chain recombines TRBV6-1 with TRBJ1-5; D is ambiguous. This CDR3 is built from 14 residues. V lost 6 bases and J 9 bases, leaving 18 bases between the germline ends. Germline V gives CDR1 MNHNS, CDR2 SASEGT. CDR3 protein: CASRRGGRGPPQHF. In DNA form, the CDR3 reads TGTGCCAGCAGGCGCGGCGGGAGAGGTCCGCCCCAGCATTTT.

A note on this clonotype: Its ends do not fully match the called genes, so a read error is possible. J is TRBJ1-5 and V is TRBV4-1, with D perhaps matching TRBD1 (5 bases). The length of the CDR3 is 16 residues. CDR1 is MGHRA and CDR2 is YSYEKL in the germline V gene. The CDR3 spells CASSQESERRAQPQHF. The CDR3 DNA reads TGTGCCAGCAGCCAAGAAAGTGAACGCAGGGCCCAGCCCCAGCATTTT.

This clonotype was seen a handful of times. The CDR3 reads CASRRDRATGELFF. As DNA, the CDR3 is TGTGCCAGCAGACGGGACAGGGCAACCGGGGAGCTGTTTTTT. This chain joins TRBV6-5 and TRBJ2-2, with 9 bases identical to TRBD1. The CDR3 is made up of 14 amino acids. V shed 6 bases, J shed 5 bases, and the junction held 4 bases outside the gene matches. The germline CDR1 and CDR2 sequences are MNHEY and SVGAGI.

This clonotype was counted ten times or more. For the CDR3, the DNA is TGCAGTGCTAGAGATGACCAGCGGGAGGTTCTCCAGTACTTC. It specifies CSARDDQREVLQYF. The chain has TRBV20-1 and TRBJ2-5; 9 bases map to TRBD2. The CDR3 runs to 14 residues. CDR1 and CDR2 (germline): DFQATT, SNEGSKA (reference sequence). V lost 0 bases and J lost 10; bases outside the gene matches: 9.

This clonotype was detected only a few times. CDR3 coding DNA: TGTGCCAGCAGCTCATCACCACTAGCGGGAGGGCCAGAGGCCGGGGAGCTGTTTTTT. This encodes CASSSSPLAGGPEAGELFF. The chain carries TRBV7-2 and TRBJ2-2, with 13 bases aligning to TRBD2. J gave up 6 bases and V 4 bases, and 14 bases lay outside the gene matches. CDR1 is SGHTA, CDR2 FQGNSA, per germline. The CDR3 contains 19 residues.

This clonotype was seen repeatedly, ten times or more. This chain joins TRBV7-2 and TRBJ2-5; 9 bases are a match to TRBD2. The length of the CDR3 is 15 residues. After removal of 5 bases from V and 2 bases from J, the junction contained 6 bases not matched to a gene. Germline values: CDR1 SGHTA, CDR2 FQGNSA. The CDR3 bases are TGTGCCAGCAGCCCCGGGACTAGCCTTCAAGAGACCCAGTACTTC. This sequence encodes CASSPGTSLQETQYF.

The chain combines TRBV20-1 with TRBJ2-5; no reliable D call. The CDR3 sequence is 17 residues long. With 3 bases removed from V and 0 bases from J, the gap between germline ends came to 20 bases. In germline, CDR1 is DFQATT, CDR2 SNEGSKA (reference sequence). As DNA, the CDR3 is TGCAGTGCTAGTATTTGGGGATCTACCTTCAACCAAGAGACCCAGTACTTC. As protein: CSASIWGSTFNQETQYF.

J is TRBJ2-7 and V is TRBV7-6; possible D gene TRBD2, 5 bases. The germline V gene has CDR1 SGHVS and CDR2 FNYEAQ. This CDR3 comprises 14 residues. V lost 1 base, J lost 7 bases, and 14 bases lay in between. CDR3 bases: TGTGCCAGCAGCTTAGAATTGGGAGCGGAAGAGCAGTACTTC. It codes for CASSLELGAEEQYF.